This TCR beta chain originates from a study of T cells in localized non-small cell lung cancer. Profiled with immunoSEQ multiplex PCR; TCRdb holds only in-frame clones, not every one. The table shows approximately 47,000 clones, with 86% occurring only once. Source: PBMCs, taken before any cancer treatment. The origin of this receptor is a man aged 40 to 75 with stage II lung adenocarcinoma.

This CDR3 reads CASSIGGGQPQHF. CDR3 sequence (DNA): TGTGCCAGTAGTATAGGGGGCGGTCAGCCCCAGCATTTT. The V and J genes are TRBV19 and TRBJ1-5; D perhaps matches TRBD1 (5 bases). The CDR3 has 13 residues. Germline assignment: CDR1 LNHDA and CDR2 SQIVND (reference sequence). Deletions cut 1 base from V and 6 bases from J, with 7 bases between. Full variable domain (outside the CDR3, taken from reference TRBV19 and TRBJ1-5): DGGITQSPKYLFRKEGQNVTLSCEQNLNHDAMYWYRQDPGQGLRLIYYSQIVNDFQKGDIAEGYSVSREKKESFPLTVTSAQKNPTAFYLCASSIGGGQPQHFGDGTRLSIL.